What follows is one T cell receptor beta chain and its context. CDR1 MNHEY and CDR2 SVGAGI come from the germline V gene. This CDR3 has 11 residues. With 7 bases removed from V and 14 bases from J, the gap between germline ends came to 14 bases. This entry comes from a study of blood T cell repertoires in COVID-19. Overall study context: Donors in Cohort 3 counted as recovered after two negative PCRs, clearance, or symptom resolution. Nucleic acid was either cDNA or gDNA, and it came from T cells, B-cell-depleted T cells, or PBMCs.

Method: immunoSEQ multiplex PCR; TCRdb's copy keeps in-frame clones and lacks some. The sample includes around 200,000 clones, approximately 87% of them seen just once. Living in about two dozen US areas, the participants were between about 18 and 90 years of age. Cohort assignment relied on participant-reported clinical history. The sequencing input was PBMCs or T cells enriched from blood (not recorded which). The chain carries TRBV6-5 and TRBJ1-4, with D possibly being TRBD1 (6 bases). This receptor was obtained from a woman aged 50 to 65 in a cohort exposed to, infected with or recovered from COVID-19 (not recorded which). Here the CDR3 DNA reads TGTGCCAGCATGTTGGACAGAAGGCTGTTTTTT. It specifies CASMLDRRLFF.